This is a list of T cell receptor beta chains from one sample in a study of cytomegalovirus exposure and HLA in healthy donors. Assay used: immunoSEQ multiplex PCR; TCRdb lists only in-frame clones, some missing. The sample shows about 110,000 clones, more than 60% of them seen only once. The specimen sequenced was PBMCs. These receptors all stem from a woman between 35 and 50 years old in good health and CMV-seropositive. The CDR3 runs from the conserved cysteine through the conserved F or W. Fields, in order: clone size, J gene, V gene, D gene, CDR3 DNA, CDR3 protein. D genes are given only for firm matches. Where a row states a size, it is once, few, many or the class of an expanded clone; other rows omit it.

>NA|TRBJ1-6|TRBV28|NA
TGTGCCAGCAGTTTTCTCTGGGGGGATAATTCACCCCTCCACTTT
CASSFLWGDNSPLHF
>NA|TRBJ2-7|TRBV2|NA
TGTGCCAGCAGTGAGCTTCCCACCTCTACGCGGGGGCTGTACGAGCAGTACTTC
CASSELPTSTRGLYEQYF
>NA|TRBJ2-7|TRBV2|TRBD1
TGTGCCAGCAGAATGGGACAGCTCTACGAGCAGTACTTC
CASRMGQLYEQYF
>few|TRBJ2-1|TRBV29-1|TRBD1
TGCAGCGTTGGCGACAGGGCCTACAATGAGCAGTTCTTC
CSVGDRAYNEQFF
>NA|TRBJ2-3|TRBV25-1|TRBD2
TGTGCCAGCAGTCGACTAGCGGGTACGACAGATACGCAGTATTTT
CASSRLAGTTDTQYF
>few|TRBJ1-1|TRBV6-5|TRBD1
TGTGCCAGCAGTTCACAGGGGCCTACAGCTTTCTTT
CASSSQGPTAFF
>few|TRBJ1-2|TRBV19|TRBD1
TGTGCCAGTAGTGTCTCAGGGGGCTCGGGCTACACCTTC
CASSVSGGSGYTF
>NA|TRBJ2-5|TRBV7-9|TRBD1
TGTTCCAGCAGCCCCGGGACAGTCGATAGGGGAGAGACCCAGTACTTC
CSSSPGTVDRGETQYF
>NA|TRBJ1-5|TRBV27|NA
TGTGCCAGCAGTTTTCAGAATCAGCCCCAGCATTTT
CASSFQNQPQHF
>NA|TRBJ2-4|TRBV28|TRBD2
TGTGCCAGCAGTCCCCGGACCTGGACCAAGGCTAGCGGGACCGCCAAAAACATTCAGTACTTC
CASSPRTWTKASGTAKNIQYF
>once|TRBJ2-5|TRBV7-2|TRBD2
TGTGCCAGCAGCCCCGGGAGGGGTCAAGAGACCCAGTACTTC
CASSPGRGQETQYF
>NA|TRBJ2-1|TRBV11-2|NA
TGTGCCAGCAGTACGAACAGGGTTCGGCCTACTAATGAGCAGTTCTTC
CASSTNRVRPTNEQFF
>NA|TRBJ2-1|TRBV5-1|TRBD2
TGCGCCAGCAGCTTGCTGGGACTAGCGGGAGCAAATGAGCAGTTCTTC
CASSLLGLAGANEQFF
>NA|TRBJ2-2|TRBV5-4|NA
TGTGCCAGCACCCCAGCGCCGGGGTCGAACACCGGGGAGCTGTTTTTT
CASTPAPGSNTGELFF
>once|TRBJ2-3|TRBV7-9|NA
TGTGCCAGCAGCCCAGCGCCTATTTCCGATACGCAGTATTTT
CASSPAPISDTQYF
>NA|TRBJ1-2|TRBV10-3|TRBD1
TGTGCCATCAGGGGACAGCAGAACTATGGCTACACCTTC
CAIRGQQNYGYTF
>NA|TRBJ2-7|TRBV5-4|TRBD1
TGTGCCAGCAGAACCGGGACAGGGGTGAACGAGCAGTACTTC
CASRTGTGVNEQYF
>once|TRBJ1-5|TRBV11-1|NA
TGTGCCAGCAGCCTAGCCCATAATCAGCCCCAGCATTTT
CASSLAHNQPQHF
>NA|TRBJ2-2|TRBV4-1|NA
TGCGCCAGCAGCCAAGGCGGGCGGGGGCCCGCGAACACCGGGGAGCTGTTTTTT
CASSQGGRGPANTGELFF
>few|TRBJ2-7|TRBV6-5|NA
TGTGCCAGCAGTGACACCTACGAGCAGTACTTC
CASSDTYEQYF
>NA|TRBJ2-2|TRBV6-1|NA
TGTGCCAGCAGTCCCCCGGGACTTTACACCGGGGAGCTGTTTTTT
CASSPPGLYTGELFF
>NA|TRBJ2-3|TRBV29-1|TRBD2
TGCAGCGCCGCGGGGGGGCTATCTAGCCCCCCAGATACGCAGTATTTT
CSAAGGLSSPPDTQYF
>NA|TRBJ1-2|TRBV7-2|NA
TGTGCCAGCAGTCCTAGGCCTTTGGGGGGGTCCTATGGCTACACCTTC
CASSPRPLGGSYGYTF
>NA|TRBJ1-3|TRBV7-2|NA
TGTGCCAGCAGCTTAATGGGACATAGCTCTGGAAACACCATATATTTT
CASSLMGHSSGNTIYF
>NA|TRBJ1-1|TRBV4-1|TRBD1
TGCGCCAGCAGCCTTTTATGGGCAGGGGGTCGAACTGAAGCTTTCTTT
CASSLLWAGGRTEAFF
>NA|TRBJ1-6|TRBV28|NA
TGTGCCAGCAGGACGACAGAATATTCACCCCTCCACTTT
CASRTTEYSPLHF
>NA|TRBJ1-2|TRBV28|NA
TGTGCCAGCAGTTTGGGCAAAAACTATGGCTACACCTTC
CASSLGKNYGYTF
>NA|TRBJ2-5|TRBV6-6|NA
TGTGCCAGCACCCAGGCAGGGCACCAAGAGACCCAGTACTTC
CASTQAGHQETQYF
>NA|TRBJ2-5|TRBV11-2|NA
TGTGCCAGCACCGGGGGGCGGACCCAAGAGACCCAGTACTTC
CASTGGRTQETQYF
>NA|TRBJ2-7|TRBV28|TRBD1
TGTGCCAGCAGTTTACCTGGACAGGGCTACGAGCAGTACTTC
CASSLPGQGYEQYF
>NA|TRBJ2-3|TRBV11-2|TRBD2
TGTGCCAGCAGCTCCACGTTAGCGGGGGAACACACAGATACGCAGTATTTT
CASSSTLAGEHTDTQYF
>NA|TRBJ2-7|TRBV2|TRBD1
TGTGCCAGCCGACAGGGGCCCTACGAGCAGTACTTC
CASRQGPYEQYF
>NA|TRBJ2-2|TRBV7-9|NA
TGTGCCAGCAGTTCACACACAGCGAACACCGGGGAGCTGTTTTTT
CASSSHTANTGELFF
>NA|TRBJ1-4|TRBV11-3|NA
TGTGCCAGCAGCTTAGAATCGCAGGGAGGAAAACTGTTTTTT
CASSLESQGGKLFF
>NA|TRBJ1-2|TRBV19|NA
TGTGCCAGTAGTTCCCCCCCGGGGAGCAGTACCCTGTTAGGGCTCTATGGCTACACCTTC
CASSSPPGSSTLLGLYGYTF
>NA|TRBJ1-2|TRBV4-1|NA
TGCGCCAGCAGCCGGCAGGGAAGACCTGACTATGGCTACACCTTC
CASSRQGRPDYGYTF
>NA|TRBJ2-1|TRBV5-1|TRBD1
TGCGCCAGCAGCTCTCCCCGGGACAGGGTCTCCTACAATGAGCAGTTCTTC
CASSSPRDRVSYNEQFF
>once|TRBJ2-7|TRBV19|NA
TGTGCCAGTAGTCGACAGTATCCCAACTACGAGCAGTACTTC
CASSRQYPNYEQYF
>few|TRBJ1-3|TRBV25-1|NA
TGTGCCAGCAGTGAATCGTACGGCTCTGGAAACACCATATATTTT
CASSESYGSGNTIYF
>NA|TRBJ2-7|TRBV28|TRBD2
TGTGCCAGCATAGGGACTAGCGCCTACGAGCAGTACTTC
CASIGTSAYEQYF
>NA|TRBJ1-2|TRBV27|NA
TGTGCCAGCAGTTTAGGCGGCAGCCCTAACTATGGCTACACCTTC
CASSLGGSPNYGYTF
>NA|TRBJ1-3|TRBV28|NA
TGTGCCAGCACCCTCTCCGGAGGGGCAGGTGGAAACACCATATATTTT
CASTLSGGAGGNTIYF